This TCR beta chain was sequenced in a study of blood T cell repertoires in COVID-19. Assay used: immunoSEQ multiplex PCR; TCRdb lists only in-frame clones, some missing. The sample shows 210,000 or so clones, under 85% of them seen only once. The CDR3 consists of 13 residues. Germline CDR1 reads SQVTM; CDR2 reads ANQGSEA. V gave up 6 bases and J gave up 0 bases; unmatched junction bases: 0. Remarks on this clone: Other DNA sequences within the sample encode an identical CDR3.

The chain employs TRBV29-1 and TRBJ1-5, with TRBD1 matching over 9 bases. Sequenced sample: PBMCs or T cells enriched from blood (not recorded which). This sequence originates from a man aged 55 to 69 who had recovered from COVID-19. The CDR3 nucleotides read TGCAGCGTGGGACAGGGTAGCAATCAGCCCCAGCATTTT. It specifies CSVGQGSNQPQHF.